This paragraph covers one TCR beta chain sequence. Its antigen is currently unknown. This sample is part of a study of shared clonotypes between healthy human individuals. Study findings and constraints: With few donors, the genetic and exposure-history diversity represented was limited.

V lost 3 bases to trimming and J lost 1 base, with 15 bases between them. CDR3 size: 17 residues. Every subset had its genomic DNA shared out evenly among several immunoSEQ plates. Replicate PCRs for sorted subsets used approximately 190 ng DNA; this equaled about 30,000 T cell genomes. TCRdb's copy holds only in-frame clones and misses some; the assay was immunoSEQ multiplex PCR. The data contain fewer than 850,000 clones, approximately 79% of them singletons. This receptor was obtained from a woman between 25 and 40 years old in good health. The chain has TRBV23-1 and TRBJ2-2, with no clear D. TRBV23-1 is filed as an ORF, its function uncertain. Sample: memory CD4+ T cells sorted from blood. Documented subset: CD45RA-negative fraction. This CDR3 reads CASSQLRQLWNTGELFF. CDR3 DNA: TGCGCCAGCAGTCAGCTCCGCCAACTTTGGAACACCGGGGAGCTGTTTTTT.